Shown below are 24 T cell receptor beta chains from a single sample sequenced in a study of cytomegalovirus exposure and HLA in healthy donors. Researchers ran the PCR with 60 Vbeta and 13 Jbeta primers. Profiled with immunoSEQ multiplex PCR; TCRdb holds only in-frame clones, not every one. The data show more than 150,000 clones, around 79% seen once. The sequencing input was PBMCs. The receptors were gathered from a girl aged 5-17 years in good health and CMV-seropositive.

The table lists this clone with a count of one. CDR3 residues: CASSTGFTEAFF. In DNA form, the CDR3 reads TGTGCCAGCAGTACGGGGTTCACTGAAGCTTTCTTT. J is TRBJ1-1 and V is TRBV2; D not certain. Trimming left V 5 bases short and J 4 bases short, with 8 bases between. CDR1 SNHLY and CDR2 FYNNEI come from the germline V gene. This CDR3 spans 12 amino acids.

The rearrangement joins TRBV4-3 to TRBJ2-5, with 11 bases identical to TRBD2. The J call could be wrong; TRBJ2-7 is a better fit for the DNA end. Germline V gene data show CDR1 as LGHNA and CDR2 as YSLEER. This CDR3 is built from 17 residues. In DNA form, the CDR3 reads TGCGCCAGCAGCCACCAGCTAGCGGGGGGCGCGAACTACGAGCAGTACTTC. It encodes CASSHQLAGGANYEQYF.

The genes are TRBV7-6 and TRBJ2-3; no reliable D call. From germline, CDR1 is SGHVS and CDR2 FNYEAQ. CDR3 length: 13 residues. The ends were cut back, 5 bases at V and 2 bases at J, with 8 bases in the middle. The CDR3 spells CASSITATDTQYF. For the CDR3, the DNA is TGTGCCAGCAGCATTACTGCCACAGATACGCAGTATTTT. The full variable domain, in which reference TRBV7-6 and TRBJ2-3 provide the parts outside the CDR3, is GAGVSQSPRYKVTKRGQDVALRCDPISGHVSLYWYRQALGQGPEFLTYFNYEAQQDKSGLPNDRFSAERPEGSISTLTIQRTEQRDSAMYRCASSITATDTQYFGPGTRLTVL.

This chain joins TRBV18 and TRBJ1-2; perhaps TRBD1 as D (5 bases). Per germline, CDR1 KGHSH and CDR2 LQKENI. This CDR3 is 14 amino acids long. Trimming pared 4 bases from V and 2 bases from J, leaving 11 bases between. The CDR3 coding sequence is TGTGCCAGCTCACAAGGACATTCGAACTATGGCTACACCTTC. Amino acid sequence: CASSQGHSNYGYTF.

The chain uses TRBV14 and TRBJ1-1; a weak D match, TRBD1 (5 bases). The CDR3 is 13 residues long. The germline V and J ends were trimmed by 1 base and 5 bases, with 8 bases remaining between them. Germline CDR1 reads SGHDN; CDR2 reads FVKESK. Written as DNA, the CDR3 is TGTGCCAGCAGCCAAGTGGGGGGGACTGAAGCTTTCTTT. Protein sequence: CASSQVGGTEAFF.

The V gene is TRBV5-4, the J gene TRBJ1-1; 7 nucleotides agree with TRBD1. V gave up 2 bases and J gave up 2 bases; unmatched junction bases: 3. CDR1 SGHNT and CDR2 YYREEE come from the germline V gene (reference sequence). CDR3 length: 14 residues. Here the CDR3 DNA reads TGTGCCAGCAGCTTTGGACAGGATAACACTGAAGCTTTCTTT. It translates to CASSFGQDNTEAFF.

The chain combines TRBV6-6 with TRBJ2-1; no reliable D call. The CDR3 runs 15 residues. The germline CDR1 and CDR2 sequences are MNHNY and SVGAGI (reference sequence). V was shortened by 3 bases and J by 7 bases, with 16 bases between the two germline ends. The CDR3 loop is CASSYNPRSPNEQFF. CDR3 sequence (DNA): TGTGCCAGCAGTTATAATCCGCGTAGCCCTAATGAGCAGTTCTTC.

This clone is medium-sized (0.01 to 0.1%) by share. The chain combines TRBV27 with TRBJ1-2; TRBD1 is a possible D gene (6 bases). Germline values: CDR1 MNHEY, CDR2 SMNVEV (reference sequence). V lost 0 bases to trimming and J lost 6 bases, with 14 bases between them. This CDR3 is 15 amino acids long. CDR3 sequence (DNA): TGTGCCAGCAGTTTATCAACAGGGTTCGTCCATGGCTACACCTTC. This translates into CASSLSTGFVHGYTF.

This clone occurred a few times. Since the CDR3 does not end with the conserved phenylalanine or tryptophan, this likely comes from a read error. No DNA is shown, since the ends of the CDR3 on it are uncertain; the CDR3 is the one TCRdb lists. The V gene is TRBV6-1, the J gene TRBJ1-4; the table names TRBD1, a call not compared with the DNA. Per the germline V gene, CDR1 is MNHNS and CDR2 is SASEGT. The CDR3 adds up to 12 amino acids, both ends counted. This chain's CDR3 is CASSEGGTGPMV.

This chain joins TRBV25-1 and TRBJ2-2; 11 bases line up with TRBD1. CDR3 length: 14 amino acids. V was clipped by 8 bases and J by 7 bases; unmatched bases: 6. From germline, CDR1 is MGHDK and CDR2 SYGVNS. CDR3 nucleotides: TGTGCCAGCTCGAGGACAGGGGGCGGCGGGGAGCTGTTTTTT. Encoded protein: CASSRTGGGGELFF.

The rearrangement links TRBV4-2 to TRBJ2-3; 9 bases map to TRBD1. Trimming at V came to 3 bases and at J to 3 bases, leaving 10 bases not matched to a gene. The CDR3 runs to 17 residues. The germline V gene encodes CDR1 LGHNA and CDR2 YNFKEQ. The CDR3 DNA reads as TGTGCCAGCAGCCATCCGCCCGGGACAGGGAGTACAGATACGCAGTATTTT. Translated: CASSHPPGTGSTDTQYF.

The rearrangement links TRBV14 to TRBJ2-5, with 8 positions matching TRBD1. The junction had 5 bases not matched to a gene; V was cut back by 4 bases and J by 4 bases. Germline loops: CDR1 SGHDN, CDR2 FVKESK. This CDR3 region has 14 residues. The CDR3 bases are TGTGCCAGCAGCCGGACAGGGCCCCCAGAGACCCAGTACTTC. Amino acid sequence: CASSRTGPPETQYF.

V is TRBV25-1 and J is TRBJ1-5, with D possibly being TRBD1 (5 bases). Trimming stripped 2 bases from V and 0 bases from J, with 8 bases between. This CDR3 is built from 15 residues. Germline V gene data show CDR1 as MGHDK and CDR2 as SYGVNS. The CDR3 reads CASSENQGSNQPQHF. In nucleotides, the CDR3 is TGTGCCAGCAGTGAAAATCAGGGTAGCAATCAGCCCCAGCATTTT.

J is TRBJ1-6 and V is TRBV9; the match to TRBD1 covers 7 bases. Germline V gene data show CDR1 as SGDLS and CDR2 as YYNGEE. This CDR3 has 16 residues. V shed 4 bases, J shed 9 bases, and the junction held 13 bases outside the gene matches. The CDR3 bases are TGTGCCAGCAGCTCCCCCCGGGACAGAGACAGTTCACCCCTCCACTTT. It encodes CASSSPRDRDSSPLHF.

The chain has TRBV4-1 and TRBJ1-1; TRBD1 matches 8 bases. The germline V gene encodes CDR1 MGHRA and CDR2 YSYEKL. Trimming cost V 1 base and J 1 base; bases outside gene matches: 5. The length of the CDR3 is 16 residues. The CDR3 DNA reads TGCGCCAGCAGCCAAGGGCCCGACAGGGGGAACACTGAAGCTTTCTTT. Protein: CASSQGPDRGNTEAFF.

This chain links TRBV2 with TRBJ1-3; the match to TRBD1 covers 10 bases. J lost 0 bases, V lost 6 bases, and 5 bases had no gene match. The CDR3 runs 16 residues. CDR1 and CDR2 (germline): SNHLY, FYNNEI. The CDR3 protein is CASRSRTGGSGNTIYF. CDR3 in DNA: TGTGCCAGCAGGTCTCGGACAGGGGGCTCTGGAAACACCATATATTTT. The variable domain in full, with the rest retrieved from reference TRBV2 and TRBJ1-3, is EPEVTQTPSHQVTQMGQEVILRCVPISNHLYFYWYRQILGQKVEFLVSFYNNEISEKSEIFDDQFSVERPDGSNFTLKIRSTKLEDSAMYFCASRSRTGGSGNTIYFGEGSWLTVV.

This rearrangement joins TRBV9 to TRBJ2-1; TRBD1 aligns across 7 bases. Germline loops: CDR1 SGDLS, CDR2 YYNGEE. The CDR3 has 15 residues. Trimming cost V 5 bases and J 5 bases; bases outside gene matches: 10. For the CDR3, the DNA is TGTGCCAGCAGTGAAATAGGGGGCCCGAACAATGAGCAGTTCTTC. This encodes CASSEIGGPNNEQFF.

The V call is TRBV5-5, the J call TRBJ1-5; 9 bases are shared with TRBD1. Germline CDR1 SGHKS, CDR2 YYEKEE (reference sequence). Trimming took 0 bases from V and 9 from J; bases not matched to a gene: 4. There are 14 residues in the CDR3. CDR3 sequence reads: CASSLEGQGGPQHF. The CDR3 nucleotides read TGTGCCAGCAGCTTGGAGGGACAGGGTGGGCCCCAGCATTTT.

The chain links TRBV9 to TRBJ2-2, with 10 bases lining up with TRBD1. The germline V gene has CDR1 SGDLS and CDR2 YYNGEE. This CDR3 spans 15 amino acids. V lost 4 bases and J lost 6; bases outside the gene matches: 6. CDR3 protein: CASSPGTGEAGELFF. CDR3 in DNA: TGTGCCAGCAGCCCCGGGACAGGGGAAGCCGGGGAGCTGTTTTTT.

The V gene is TRBV2, the J gene TRBJ1-2; 7 bases agree with TRBD1. Losses at the gene ends were 8 bases for V and 2 bases for J; bases not matched to a gene: 2. The CDR3 consists of 12 residues. CDR1 and CDR2 from the germline V gene are SNHLY and FYNNEI. CDR3 protein: CASRDRNYGYTF. The CDR3 region has the DNA TGTGCCAGCCGGGACAGAAACTATGGCTACACCTTC.

This chain joins TRBV18 and TRBJ2-7; D unresolved. This CDR3 is built from 12 residues. Germline values: CDR1 KGHSH, CDR2 LQKENI. The ends were cut back, 0 bases at V and 7 bases at J, with 7 bases in the middle. As DNA, the CDR3 is TGTGCCAGCTCACCACCGTCGGGTGAGCAGTACTTC. Translating gives CASSPPSGEQYF. The variable domain in full, completed from reference TRBV18 and TRBJ2-7, reads NAGVMQNPRHLVRRRGQEARLRCSPMKGHSHVYWYRQLPEEGLKFMVYLQKENIIDESGMPKERFSAEFPKEGPSILRIQQVVRGDSAAYFCASSPPSGEQYFGPGTRLTVT.

The rearrangement joins TRBV9 to TRBJ2-5; TRBD1 matches at 9 bases. Germline lookup yields CDR1 SGDLS and CDR2 YYNGEE. The junction had 8 bases not matched to a gene; V was cut back by 3 bases and J by 5 bases. This CDR3 is 15 amino acids long. The CDR3 DNA sequence: TGTGCCAGCAGCGCCGGGACAGGGATTAGGGAGACCCAGTACTTC. It specifies CASSAGTGIRETQYF.

This clone occurred once. The V gene is TRBV10-3, the J gene TRBJ1-5; TRBD1 aligns across 10 bases. Germline V gene sequence: CDR1 ENHRY, CDR2 SYGVKD. V trimming: 6 bases; J trimming: 4 bases; junction bases outside the gene matches: 3. There are 14 residues in the CDR3. This chain's CDR3 is CAISGDRGNQPQHF. The CDR3 coding sequence is TGTGCCATCAGCGGGGACAGGGGAAATCAGCCCCAGCATTTT.

The chain joins TRBV11-2 to TRBJ1-1, with a possible D match to TRBD1 (5 bases). The germline CDR1 and CDR2 sequences are SGHAT and FQNNGV. The length of the CDR3 is 14 residues. The germline V and J ends were trimmed by 4 bases and 5 bases, with 14 bases remaining between them. In DNA, the CDR3 is TGTGCCAGCAGCTCCCCCTGGGCAGGGACTGAAGCTTTCTTT. Translation gives CASSSPWAGTEAFF.